Below, 14 T cell receptor beta chains from the same sample are listed, as sequenced in a study of T-cell reconstitution after alpha-beta-depleted transplantation in children. The TCRbeta library incorporated unique molecular identifiers. TCRdb processed the PCR reads anew with MiXCR; each CDR3 protein has one entry. The table includes 200,000 to 250,000 distinct CDR3 sequences, about a tenth detected once. The input for sequencing was PBMCs, taken before TCRalphabeta/CD19-depleted stem cell transplant. The receptors originated from a child in the first two years of life with acute myeloid leukemia, due to receive a stem cell transplant.

This clonotype showed up many times. The chain is built from TRBV19 and TRBJ2-1; 10 bases align to TRBD2. Germline V gene data show CDR1 as LNHDA and CDR2 as SQIVND (reference sequence). With 8 bases clipped from V and 5 bases from J, the junction kept 6 bases outside the gene matches. The CDR3 is made up of 14 amino acids. The CDR3 region has the DNA TGTGCCAGTGCTGGAAGCGGGAGGGACAATGAGCAGTTCTTC. Translation: CASAGSGRDNEQFF.

This clonotype was picked up many times. The rearrangement joins TRBV24-1 to TRBJ2-1; D is ambiguous. CDR3 size: 11 residues. V gave up 7 bases and J gave up 3 bases, with 3 bases separating them. Germline V gives CDR1 KGHDR, CDR2 SFDVKD. The CDR3 is CATRGYNEQFF. The CDR3 nucleotides are TGTGCCACCAGGGGCTACAATGAGCAGTTCTTC.

This clonotype was observed at least ten times. The gene calls are TRBV2 and TRBJ2-7, with 7 bases fitting TRBD1. Trimming removed 6 bases from V and 3 bases from J; junction bases left unmatched: 11. CDR1 SNHLY and CDR2 FYNNEI come from the germline V gene. This CDR3 region has 15 residues. This CDR3 is CASRDGTEPIYEQYF. DNA of the CDR3: TGTGCCAGCAGAGATGGGACAGAGCCGATCTACGAGCAGTACTTC.

This clonotype showed up many times. The V and J genes are TRBV7-3 and TRBJ2-1; tentatively, D is TRBD1 or TRBD2 (5 bases each). The CDR3 length is 14 residues. V shed 5 bases and J shed 3 bases, with 11 bases lying between them. Germline CDR1 SGHTA, CDR2 FQGTGA. The CDR3 DNA sequence: TGTGCCAGCAGCCCCGGGGCCCACTACAATGAGCAGTTCTTC. Its protein product is CASSPGAHYNEQFF.

This clonotype came up a few times. The chain is built from TRBV5-1 and TRBJ1-2, with D uncertain. The CDR3 has 14 residues. Between the trimmed V and J ends, which lost 4 bases and 8 bases, there was a span of 18 bases. CDR1 and CDR2 from the germline V gene are SGHRS and YFSETQ. The CDR3: CASSIPTPSGGYTF. The CDR3 bases are TGCGCCAGCAGCATCCCGACACCCTCGGGAGGCTACACCTTC.

This clonotype was seen repeatedly, ten times or more. V usage is TRBV20-1 and J usage is TRBJ2-1, with D tentatively TRBD2 (5 bases). Germline assignment: CDR1 DFQATT and CDR2 SNEGSKA (reference sequence). The V end lost 0 bases, the J end lost 4 bases, and 16 bases lay between the germline ends. The length of the CDR3 is 16 residues. In DNA, the CDR3 is TGCAGTGCTAGAGATCCGGACTCCGCGAGGTACAATGAGCAGTTCTTC. Protein: CSARDPDSARYNEQFF.

This clonotype was counted ten times or more. The chain couples TRBV29-1 to TRBJ2-3, with a possible D match to TRBD2 (6 bases). Germline V CDR1 and CDR2: SQVTM, ANQGSEA. The CDR3 has 14 amino acids. Trimming took 7 bases from V and 0 from J, leaving 14 bases between them. Here the CDR3 reads CSGRGTVSTDTQYF. CDR3 nucleotides: TGCAGCGGCCGGGGGACTGTGAGCACAGATACGCAGTATTTT.

This clonotype has at least ten counts. This chain uses TRBV7-3 with TRBJ2-5, with a tentative D call TRBD2 (6 bases). This CDR3 comprises 13 residues. Germline V gives CDR1 SGHTA, CDR2 FQGTGA. Trimming removed 3 bases at V and 4 bases at J, with 9 bases between. The CDR3: CASSLGGVETQYF. The CDR3 coding sequence is TGTGCCAGCAGCTTGGGGGGAGTAGAGACCCAGTACTTC.

This clonotype was detected a few times. This chain uses TRBV18 with TRBJ2-1, with 10 bases fitting TRBD2. CDR1 is KGHSH and CDR2 is LQKENI in the germline V gene. Trimming at V came to 6 bases and at J to 4 bases, leaving 6 bases not matched to a gene. The CDR3 totals 15 residues. This chain's CDR3 is CASSPLAGEYNEQFF. Written as DNA, the CDR3 is TGTGCCAGCTCCCCCCTAGCGGGAGAATACAATGAGCAGTTCTTC.

There are a few counts of this clonotype. The CDR3 sequence: CASSLSPGVGNTIYF. DNA of the CDR3: TGTGCCAGCAGTTTATCGCCTGGGGTCGGAAACACCATATATTTT. This chain uses TRBV28 with TRBJ1-3; D not resolved. The V end was cut by 1 base, the J end by 4 bases, with 11 bases between. The CDR3 is made up of 15 amino acids. Germline lookup yields CDR1 MDHEN and CDR2 SYDVKM.

This clonotype was recorded many times. The gene calls are TRBV20-1 and TRBJ2-1; TRBD2 matches 11 bases. CDR1 is DFQATT and CDR2 is SNEGSKA in the germline V gene (reference sequence). J gave up 7 bases and V 2 bases, and 10 bases lay outside the gene matches. CDR3 length equals 16 residues. This chain's CDR3 is CSARKLLAGAGNEQFF. The CDR3 DNA reads TGCAGTGCTAGAAAACTACTAGCGGGAGCTGGGAATGAGCAGTTCTTC.

Many counts were recorded for this clonotype. The chain recombines TRBV7-2 with TRBJ1-3; D is undetermined. V lost 4 bases and J lost 0, with 7 bases in between. CDR1 is SGHTA and CDR2 is FQGNSA in the germline V gene. CDR3 size: 14 residues. CDR3 sequence: CASSYYASGNTIYF. Here the CDR3 DNA reads TGTGCCAGCAGCTATTACGCCTCTGGAAACACCATATATTTT. The variable domain in full, completed from reference TRBV7-2 and TRBJ1-3, reads GAGVSQSPSNKVTEKGKDVELRCDPISGHTALYWYRQSLGQGLEFLIYFQGNSAPDKSGLPSDRFSAERTGGSVSTLTIQRTQQEDSAVYLCASSYYASGNTIYFGEGSWLTVV.

In this sample, this clonotype turned up many times. The chain employs TRBV7-6 and TRBJ2-5, with D possibly TRBD1 on 6 matching bases. CDR3 length equals 14 residues. Trimming stripped 5 bases from V and 5 bases from J, with 15 bases between. Germline V gene lookup returns CDR1 SGHVS and CDR2 FNYEAQ. The CDR3 region has the DNA TGTGCCAGCAGCCGAAGAATGAGGGGGGAGACCCAGTACTTC. Its protein product is CASSRRMRGETQYF. The variable domain in full, with the rest retrieved from reference TRBV7-6 and TRBJ2-5, is GAGVSQSPRYKVTKRGQDVALRCDPISGHVSLYWYRQALGQGPEFLTYFNYEAQQDKSGLPNDRFSAERPEGSISTLTIQRTEQRDSAMYRCASSRRMRGETQYFGPGTRLLVL.

This clonotype has at least ten counts. The chain joins TRBV29-1 to TRBJ2-1; a possible D gene is TRBD1 (6 bases). Deletions cut 4 bases from V and 2 bases from J, with 12 bases between. Germline CDR1 is SQVTM and CDR2 is ANQGSEA. The CDR3 sequence is 14 residues long. The CDR3 coding sequence is TGCAGCGTTGCTGGGACACGGGCCTACAATGAGCAGTTCTTC. Translating it yields CSVAGTRAYNEQFF.